This TCR beta chain originates from a study of blood T cell repertoires in COVID-19 (dated by TCRdb to the early 2020s). Study-level background: Samples covering the acute and convalescent phases of COVID-19 were provided by collaborators in the United States, Italy and Spain. The sample metadata nearly always contained a de-identified subject ID, COVID-19 status, age in years and sex. Subjects who had been exposed to COVID-19, were actively infected with it, or had recovered from it provided the deeply sampled blood TCRbeta repertoires that made up the dataset. Where HLA class I and class II types were available, the types were taken from metadata supplied by the sample provider, not from assay-based typing. The repertoires were released in a freely available public database intended as a resource for research on the immune response to SARS-CoV-2. The samples were drawn from the first 160 participants of the ongoing ImmuneRACE study and from over 950 subjects provided by 6 global collaborators. The material from the prospective study consisted of cDNA or gDNA derived from T cells, B-cell-depleted T cells, or PBMCs.

Collaborating institutions collected whole blood in K2EDTA tubes following their own protocols. For TCRbeta analysis, collaborators shipped samples as frozen whole blood, isolated PBMCs, or DNA extracted from either of those sample types. The research as a whole found: How much clinical and demographic metadata was included differed by source and by participant, and the metadata was provided uncurated.

The immunoSEQ Assay, a bias-controlled multiplex PCR, was used to amplify TCRbeta CDR3 regions from genomic DNA. Turning to the authors' computational methods: Within the assay, amplification of reference gene primers was used to estimate how many nucleated cells each sample contained. To quantify the absolute abundance of each unique TCRbeta CDR3 rearrangement, sequence reads were collapsed and filtered. For each sample, productive Simpson clonality was calculated as the square root of Simpson's diversity index across productive rearrangements. In its TCRdb copy, this immuneACCESS table keeps in-frame sequences only and misses some clones. Where compared with another copy, unresolved V genes explain less than half of these, and the others have no known cause. D and trimming were read from the DNA, whereas the V and J calls and clone size are those reported in that table. The sample data list tens of thousands of clones, and roughly 90% of these were observed just once. The ten largest make up 7.2% of the sample.

Notes on this clone: The specificity of this receptor is unknown. One base away there is no much larger clone; base qualities are not given.

What was sequenced was peripheral blood. The receptor's source is a human donor in a cohort sampled during active COVID-19.

The CDR3 protein sequence reads: CASSQGNGGGEQYF. The nucleotides read TGTGCCAGCAGCCAAGGTAACGGGGGAGGTGAGCAGTACTTC. The receptor chain draws on TRBV3-1 (or the pseudogene TRBV3-2) and TRBJ2-7; possibly the D gene is TRBD2, per 6 matching bases. V loses 1 base, J loses 7 bases, and the germline ends lie 14 bases apart. The germline V gene (reference sequence) yields LGHDT for CDR1 and YNNKEL for CDR2. The CDR3 contains 14 residues, cysteine and phenylalanine counted. The DNA shown is the 42-base CDR3, in frame from base 1.